This T cell receptor beta chain is drawn from a study of post-analysis software for immune sequencing data. Broader study findings: Relative to controls, patients with multiple sclerosis showed significantly lower normalized Chao1 diversity. Patients showed TRBV5-6, TRBV5-1 and TRBV20-1 among a few TRBV segments more frequent than in controls.

The CDR3 loop spans 14 amino acids. CDR1 and CDR2 from the germline V gene are SQVTM and ANQGSEA. V was cut by 4 bases and J by 7 bases, with 19 bases left in between. The TCR beta cDNA libraries carried unique molecular identifiers. TCRdb reanalysed the PCR reads using MiXCR and keeps one entry per CDR3 protein. The sample includes about 770,000 distinct CDR3 sequences, more than 45% of them seen just once. In its sample, this clonotype was seen many times. Its antigen is undetermined. Sequencing was carried out using blood. V is TRBV29-1 and J is TRBJ2-5; D gene ambiguous. This clonotype was sampled from a girl aged 10 to 17 with multiple sclerosis. The CDR3 DNA sequence: TGCAGCGTTGTCGTTGCGGAGCTCGTATGGACCCAGTACTTC. Protein: CSVVVAELVWTQYF.